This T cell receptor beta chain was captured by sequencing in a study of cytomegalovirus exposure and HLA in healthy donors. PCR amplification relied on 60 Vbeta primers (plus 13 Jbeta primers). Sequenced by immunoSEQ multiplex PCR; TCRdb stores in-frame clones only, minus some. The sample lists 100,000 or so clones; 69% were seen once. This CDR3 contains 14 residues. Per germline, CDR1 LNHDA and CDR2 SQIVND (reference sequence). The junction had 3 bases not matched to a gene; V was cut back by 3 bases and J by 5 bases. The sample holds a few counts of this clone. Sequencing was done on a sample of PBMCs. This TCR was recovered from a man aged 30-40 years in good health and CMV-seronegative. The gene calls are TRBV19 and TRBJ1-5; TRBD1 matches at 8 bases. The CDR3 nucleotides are TGTGCCAGTAGTATGGACAGGGACTATCAGCCCCAGCATTTT. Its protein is CASSMDRDYQPQHF.